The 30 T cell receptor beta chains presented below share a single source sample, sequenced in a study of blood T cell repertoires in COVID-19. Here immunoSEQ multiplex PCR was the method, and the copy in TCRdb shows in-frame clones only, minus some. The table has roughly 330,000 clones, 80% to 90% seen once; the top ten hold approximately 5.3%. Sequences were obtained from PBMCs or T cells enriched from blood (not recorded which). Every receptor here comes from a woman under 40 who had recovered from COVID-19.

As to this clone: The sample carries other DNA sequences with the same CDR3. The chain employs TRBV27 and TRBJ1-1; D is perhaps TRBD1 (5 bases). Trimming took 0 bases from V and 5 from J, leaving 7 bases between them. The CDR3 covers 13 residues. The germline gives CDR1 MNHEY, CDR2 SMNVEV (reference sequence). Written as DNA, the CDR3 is TGTGCCAGCAGTTTATCACGGGGGACTGAAGCTTTCTTT. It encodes CASSLSRGTEAFF.

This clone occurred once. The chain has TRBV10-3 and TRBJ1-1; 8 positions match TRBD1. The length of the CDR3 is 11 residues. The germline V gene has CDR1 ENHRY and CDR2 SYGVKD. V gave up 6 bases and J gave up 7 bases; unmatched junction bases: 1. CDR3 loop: CAIRTGVEAFF. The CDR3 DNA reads TGTGCCATCAGGACAGGGGTTGAAGCTTTCTTT.

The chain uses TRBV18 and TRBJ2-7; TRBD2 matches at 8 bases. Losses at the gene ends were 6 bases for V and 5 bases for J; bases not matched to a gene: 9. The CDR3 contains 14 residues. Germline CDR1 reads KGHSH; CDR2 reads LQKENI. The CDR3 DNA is TGTGCCAGCTCGCCGGGACTAGTTAATAACGAGCAGTACTTC. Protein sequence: CASSPGLVNNEQYF.

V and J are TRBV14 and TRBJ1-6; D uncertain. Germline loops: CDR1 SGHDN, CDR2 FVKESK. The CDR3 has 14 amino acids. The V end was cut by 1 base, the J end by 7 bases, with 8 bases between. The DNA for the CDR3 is TGTGCCAGCAGCCAAGGCGGAAGAAATTCACCCCTCCACTTT. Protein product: CASSQGGRNSPLHF.

CDR3 sequence: CASRPAGSETQYF. The CDR3 DNA reads TGCGCCAGCAGACCTGCAGGGTCGGAGACCCAGTACTTC. This rearrangement joins TRBV5-1 to TRBJ2-5; D may be TRBD1 (5 bases). Trimming shortened V by 5 bases and J by 5 bases, and 13 bases separated the two germline ends. Germline V CDR1 and CDR2: SGHRS, YFSETQ. The CDR3 sequence is 13 residues long.

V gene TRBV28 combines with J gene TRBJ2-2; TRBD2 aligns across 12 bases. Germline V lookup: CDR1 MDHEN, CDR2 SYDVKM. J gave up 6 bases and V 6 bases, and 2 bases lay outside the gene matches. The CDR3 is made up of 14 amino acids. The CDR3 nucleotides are TGTGCCAGCAGCCCTAGCGGGGGGGCCGGGGAGCTGTTTTTT. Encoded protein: CASSPSGGAGELFF.

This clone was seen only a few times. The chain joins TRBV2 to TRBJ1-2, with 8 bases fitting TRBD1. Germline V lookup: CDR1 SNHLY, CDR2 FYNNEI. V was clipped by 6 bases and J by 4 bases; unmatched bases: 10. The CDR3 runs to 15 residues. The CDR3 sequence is CASRGYRDRLYGYTF. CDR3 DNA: TGTGCCAGCAGGGGCTATCGGGACAGGCTCTATGGCTACACCTTC.

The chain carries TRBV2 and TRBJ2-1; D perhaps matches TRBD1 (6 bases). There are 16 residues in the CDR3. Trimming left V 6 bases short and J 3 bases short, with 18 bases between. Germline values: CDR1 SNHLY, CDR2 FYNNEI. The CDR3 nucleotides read TGTGCCAGCAGACAGGCCGGGACACAGCTCTACAATGAGCAGTTCTTC. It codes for CASRQAGTQLYNEQFF.

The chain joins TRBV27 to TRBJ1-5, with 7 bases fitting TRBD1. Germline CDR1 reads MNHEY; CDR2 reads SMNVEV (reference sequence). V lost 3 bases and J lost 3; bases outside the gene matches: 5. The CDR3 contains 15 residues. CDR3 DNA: TGTGCCAGCAGTTTCCTCGGACAGGTCAATCAGCCCCAGCATTTT. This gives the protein CASSFLGQVNQPQHF.

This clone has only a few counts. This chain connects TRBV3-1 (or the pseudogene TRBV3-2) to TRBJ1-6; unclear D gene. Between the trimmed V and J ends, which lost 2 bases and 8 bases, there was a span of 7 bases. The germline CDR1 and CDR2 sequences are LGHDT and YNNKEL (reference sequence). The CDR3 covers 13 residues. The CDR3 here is CASSQIRDSPLHF. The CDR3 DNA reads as TGTGCCAGCAGCCAAATTCGGGATTCACCCCTCCACTTT.

CDR3 loop: CASSRQGASPNYGYTF. The CDR3 DNA reads as TGCGCCAGCAGCCGACAGGGGGCTTCCCCTAACTATGGCTACACCTTC. The rearrangement joins TRBV5-1 to TRBJ1-2; 10 nucleotides match TRBD1. The CDR3 has 16 residues. CDR1 and CDR2 (germline): SGHRS, YFSETQ. V gave up 4 bases and J gave up 0 bases; unmatched junction bases: 6.

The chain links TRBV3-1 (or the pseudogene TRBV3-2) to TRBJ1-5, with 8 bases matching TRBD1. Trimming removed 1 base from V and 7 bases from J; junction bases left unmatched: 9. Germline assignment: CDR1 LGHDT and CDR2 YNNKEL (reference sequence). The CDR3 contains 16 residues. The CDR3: CASSQGRTGSNQPQHF. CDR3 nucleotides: TGTGCCAGCAGCCAAGGCCGGACAGGGTCTAACCAGCCCCAGCATTTT.

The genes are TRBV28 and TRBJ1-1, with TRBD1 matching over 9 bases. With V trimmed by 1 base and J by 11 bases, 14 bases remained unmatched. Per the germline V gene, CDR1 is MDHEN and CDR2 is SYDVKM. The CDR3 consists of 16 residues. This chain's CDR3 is CASSLLGQGREMGAFF. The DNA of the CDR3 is TGTGCCAGCAGTTTATTGGGACAGGGACGGGAAATGGGGGCTTTCTTT.

The CDR3 loop is CASSRKGTDAINTEAFF. The DNA for the CDR3 is TGTGCCAGCAGCCGGAAAGGGACAGACGCCATAAACACTGAAGCTTTCTTT. This rearrangement joins TRBV11-2 to TRBJ1-1; 7 bases align to TRBD1. Looked up from germline, CDR1 is SGHAT and CDR2 is FQNNGV. After removal of 5 bases from V and 2 bases from J, the junction contained 14 bases not matched to a gene. The CDR3 sequence is 17 residues long.

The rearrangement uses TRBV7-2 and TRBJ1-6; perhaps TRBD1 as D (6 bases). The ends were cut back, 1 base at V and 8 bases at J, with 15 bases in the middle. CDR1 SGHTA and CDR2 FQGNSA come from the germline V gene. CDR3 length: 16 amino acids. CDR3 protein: CASSLEARAGDSPLHF. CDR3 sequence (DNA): TGTGCCAGCAGCTTAGAGGCTCGGGCAGGGGATTCACCCCTCCACTTT.

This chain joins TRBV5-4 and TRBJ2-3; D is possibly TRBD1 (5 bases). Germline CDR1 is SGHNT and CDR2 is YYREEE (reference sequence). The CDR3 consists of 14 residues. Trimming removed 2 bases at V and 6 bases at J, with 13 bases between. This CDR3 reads CASSFWGPGDTQYF. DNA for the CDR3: TGTGCCAGCAGCTTCTGGGGCCCCGGGGATACGCAGTATTTT. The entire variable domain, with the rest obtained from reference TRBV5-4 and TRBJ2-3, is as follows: ETGVTQSPTHLIKTRGQQVTLRCSSQSGHNTVSWYQQALGQGPQFIFQYYREEENGRGNFPPRFSGLQFPNYSSELNVNALELDDSALYLCASSFWGPGDTQYFGPGTRLTVL.

The CDR3 is CASSLAGVGQPQHF. The DNA of the CDR3 is TGTGCCAGCAGCTTAGCAGGGGTAGGTCAGCCCCAGCATTTT. This rearrangement joins TRBV7-8 to TRBJ1-5, with D perhaps matching TRBD1 (5 bases). The CDR3 totals 14 residues. Trimming cost V 0 bases and J 6 bases, with 9 bases left between them. Germline loops: CDR1 SGHVS, CDR2 FQNEAQ.

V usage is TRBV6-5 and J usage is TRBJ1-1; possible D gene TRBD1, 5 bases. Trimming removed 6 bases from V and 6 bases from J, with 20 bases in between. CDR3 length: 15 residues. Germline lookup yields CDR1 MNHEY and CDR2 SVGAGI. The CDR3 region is CASRGGIRVRAEAFF. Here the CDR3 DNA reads TGTGCCAGCAGGGGGGGTATCAGGGTGAGGGCTGAAGCTTTCTTT.

The CDR3 protein is CASSPPSAGGYGNQPQHF. The CDR3 DNA follows: TGCGCCAGCAGCCCTCCTTCGGCGGGGGGTTACGGCAATCAGCCCCAGCATTTT. The V gene is TRBV4-1, the J gene TRBJ1-5, with D possibly TRBD1 on 5 matching bases. Germline CDR1 reads MGHRA; CDR2 reads YSYEKL. This CDR3 is 18 amino acids long. Trimming removed 4 bases at V and 2 bases at J, with 21 bases between.

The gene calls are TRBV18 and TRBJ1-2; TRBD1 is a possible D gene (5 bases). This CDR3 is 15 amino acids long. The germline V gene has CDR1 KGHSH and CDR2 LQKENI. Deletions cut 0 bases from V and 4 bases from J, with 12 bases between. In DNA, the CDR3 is TGTGCCAGCTCACCACCCTCGACAGAATCCTATGGCTACACCTTC. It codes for CASSPPSTESYGYTF.

CDR3 in DNA: TGTGCCAGCAGCTTAGCCAGGGTCACAGATACGCAGTATTTT. It yields the protein CASSLARVTDTQYF. The chain links TRBV7-3 to TRBJ2-3, with D tentatively TRBD1 (5 bases). CDR1 is SGHTA and CDR2 is FQGTGA in the germline V gene. This CDR3 contains 14 residues. V dropped 2 bases and J dropped 2 bases, with 8 bases sitting between them.

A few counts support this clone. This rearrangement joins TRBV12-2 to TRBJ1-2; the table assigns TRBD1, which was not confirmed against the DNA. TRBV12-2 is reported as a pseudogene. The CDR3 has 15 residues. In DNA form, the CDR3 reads TGTGCAAGTCGGCGAAAACAGGGGGATAACTATGGCTACACCTTC. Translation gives CASRRKQGDNYGYTF.

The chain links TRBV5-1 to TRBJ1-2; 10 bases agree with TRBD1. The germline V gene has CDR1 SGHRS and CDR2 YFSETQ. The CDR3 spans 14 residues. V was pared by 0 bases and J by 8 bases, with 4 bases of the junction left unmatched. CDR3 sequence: CASSLGQGASGYTF. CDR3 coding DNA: TGCGCCAGCAGCTTGGGACAGGGGGCGTCGGGCTACACCTTC.

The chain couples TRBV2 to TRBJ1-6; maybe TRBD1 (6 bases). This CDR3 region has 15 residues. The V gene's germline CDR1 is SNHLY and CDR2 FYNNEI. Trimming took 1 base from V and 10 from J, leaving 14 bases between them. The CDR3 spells CASSEDAQGFSPLHF. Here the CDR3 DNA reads TGTGCCAGCAGTGAAGATGCCCAGGGGTTCTCACCCCTCCACTTT.

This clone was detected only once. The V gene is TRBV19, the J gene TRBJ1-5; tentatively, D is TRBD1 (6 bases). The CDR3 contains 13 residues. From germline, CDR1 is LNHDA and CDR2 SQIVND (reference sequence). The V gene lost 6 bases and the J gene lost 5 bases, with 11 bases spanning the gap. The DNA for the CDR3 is TGTGCCAGTAGCGGACAGAGCGATCAGCCCCAGCATTTT. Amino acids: CASSGQSDQPQHF.

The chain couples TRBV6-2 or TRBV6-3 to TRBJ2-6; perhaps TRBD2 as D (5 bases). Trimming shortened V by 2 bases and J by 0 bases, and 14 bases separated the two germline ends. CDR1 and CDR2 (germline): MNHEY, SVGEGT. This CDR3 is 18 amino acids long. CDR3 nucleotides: TGTGCCAGCAGTTACATATTGGTCGGGGTCTCTGGGGCCAACGTCCTGACTTTC. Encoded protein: CASSYILVGVSGANVLTF.

Here the CDR3 DNA reads TGCGCCAGCAGCCAAGCTTTGTCGGGACTAGCGCTAGATACGCAGTATTTT. It translates to CASSQALSGLALDTQYF. The chain has TRBV4-1 and TRBJ2-3, with 10 bases fitting TRBD2. V was pared by 1 base and J by 5 bases, with 9 bases of the junction left unmatched. The CDR3 has 17 amino acids. CDR1 is MGHRA and CDR2 is YSYEKL in the germline V gene.

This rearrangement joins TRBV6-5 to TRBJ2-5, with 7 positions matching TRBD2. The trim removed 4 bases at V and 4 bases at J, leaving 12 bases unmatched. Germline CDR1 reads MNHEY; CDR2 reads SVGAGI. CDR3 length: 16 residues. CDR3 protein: CASSFFLAAKGETQYF. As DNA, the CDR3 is TGTGCCAGCAGTTTTTTCCTAGCGGCCAAGGGAGAGACCCAGTACTTC.

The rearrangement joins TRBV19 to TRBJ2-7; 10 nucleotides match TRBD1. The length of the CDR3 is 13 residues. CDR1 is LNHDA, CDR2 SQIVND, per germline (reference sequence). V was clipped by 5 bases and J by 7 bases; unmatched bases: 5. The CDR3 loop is CASSVTGGWEQYF. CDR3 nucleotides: TGTGCCAGTAGTGTGACAGGGGGCTGGGAGCAGTACTTC.

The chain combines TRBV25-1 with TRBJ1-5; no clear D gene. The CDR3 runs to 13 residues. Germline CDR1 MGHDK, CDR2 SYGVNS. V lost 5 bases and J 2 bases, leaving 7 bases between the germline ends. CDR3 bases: TGTGCCAGCAGTCAGATGGGCAATCAGCCCCAGCATTTT. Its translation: CASSQMGNQPQHF.